This TCR beta chain was captured by sequencing in a study of cytomegalovirus exposure and HLA in healthy donors (dated 2017 in TCRdb). Regarding the complete study: An earlier analysis of a few hundred of the donors reported about 260 Gb of sequence data and around 100 million unique TCR beta sequences obtained from about 179 million T cells. An early release that covered approximately 600 HLA-typed donors contained around 300 gigabases of sequencing data and around 80 million unique TCR sequences. Of the roughly 400 genotyped donors, less than 90% were placed in the genetic ancestry cluster associated with self-reported Caucasian donors. The aim of the study was to test whether cataloging public T cell receptors could identify signatures of past pathogen exposure. Using immunosequencing, the study profiled T cell repertoires from some 670 subjects and related those repertoires to cytomegalovirus serostatus. A separate validation cohort of approximately 120 different subjects was used in addition to the roughly 700-subject first cohort. To predict cytomegalovirus infection status, the study brought together high-throughput TCR immunosequencing, statistical association of individual TCRs with disease status, and machine learning. In a later analysis, previously published TCR beta repertoires from several hundred donors were re-analyzed and high-resolution HLA genotyping was added so that TCR occurrence patterns could be studied. The later analysis used no new phenotypic data to find candidate immune exposures, relying instead on TCR beta sequences and their occurrence across donors. To decide whether each TCR beta V gene segment behaved as functional or pseudogenic, an earlier analysis of some 600 of the donors relied on high-throughput TCR beta sequencing. Alongside the repertoire data, information on donor age, sex, ethnicity and CMV serostatus was compiled. Genome-wide SNP genotypes for about 60% of the roughly 670 donors were used in a later genetic analysis, which treated that subset as a discovery cohort. Every repertoire in the discovery cohort had been generated on one and the same sequencing platform. Class I and class II HLA loci were covered by the typing at four-digit resolution. Typing coverage differed by locus: A, B, C, DRB1 and DQB1 were typed in about 620-630 donors, DQA1 in about 500, DPA1 in 600 to 610, and DPB1 in 472. Roughly five DR-DQ haplotypes were handled as single units for association and clustering because linkage in the cohort was strong. On average, 235,054 unique TCR beta nucleotide sequences were sequenced per donor among roughly 430 genotyped donors of the cohort, with 15% to 20% of those sequences being non-productive. Findings and caveats that apply to the study as a whole: In this cohort, only TCR beta chains were sequenced, and detectable features were limited by the absence of alpha or paired-chain data. In a later genetic analysis, a missense DCLRE1C variant was associated with V-gene and J-gene trimming of TCR beta chains, and the association was replicated in an independent cohort. A further reported finding was that TCR beta sequences accurately predicted the HLA-A and HLA-B alleles for most subjects in the first cohort. Because HLA typing was unavailable for some donors at each locus, only the typed subset was used in association tests. Compared with the roughly 700-donor mean, donors in an Asian-associated ancestry cluster had fewer N-insertions in productive TCRs, according to a later genetic analysis. According to a later analysis, parvovirus B19, influenza, CMV and Epstein-Barr virus appeared linked to several top co-occurrence clusters. At a false discovery rate of 0.05, a later analysis linked under 20,000 TCR beta sequences to specific HLA alleles. In a later analysis, HLA-associated TCR beta chains showed more clonal expansion and lower generation probabilities than non-associated chains that were equally common. In both the original and validation cohorts, the classifier was reported to diagnose cytomegalovirus status with high specificity and sensitivity. When HLA alleles, especially DR and DQ, strongly co-occurred, TCR associations were difficult to assign to individual alleles. A later analysis found that most CMV-associated TCR beta chains appeared HLA-restricted, with HLA associations seemingly driven largely by CMV exposure. The authors suggested that the approach could potentially be extended to other disease states and immunological phenotypes. In an earlier analysis of roughly 560 of the donors, most TCR beta V segments were observed in productive rearrangements about 87% or about 30% of the time, broadly matching IMGT annotations. A cluster of highly shared sequence variants was judged likely to represent a technical artifact of the sequencing pipeline. According to a later analysis, TCR association rates differed among HLA loci, with DRB1 alleles showing the most associated TCRs and HLA-C alleles showing the fewest. Three of the identified cytomegalovirus-associated TCR beta chains were confirmed in vitro to be specific for cytomegalovirus antigens. Because counts were too low, 15 to 20 rarely observed V segments, including chromosome 9 orphons, were excluded from the earlier analysis of 500 to 700 of the donors. CMV serostatus was the only immune exposure information available for the cohort. Most TCR sequences were seen in very few donors, while some public TCRs were found in many individuals. In the study, around 150 TCR beta chains were listed as associated with cytomegalovirus. Correlated functional status among segregating V segments might reflect linkage disequilibrium, but an unknown experimental factor could not be ruled out. Presence/absence analyses assumed roughly uniform sequencing depth across donors, an assumption that may not hold.

The library was produced with the immunoSEQ multiplex PCR assay. For the multiplex PCR, a mixture combining 60 forward primers for TCR Vbeta segments and 13 reverse primers for TCR Jbeta segments was used. Amplification of the CDR3 region of rearranged TCR beta genes was performed with a multiplex PCR assay on genomic DNA. The amplified TCR beta libraries were sequenced on the Illumina HiSeq System as 87-base-pair reads. As for the original processing: A later analysis tallied tens of millions of unique TCR beta chains across the 666 repertoires, and roughly 11 million of those chains were shared by two or more donors. To remove PCR and sequencing errors, raw reads were error-corrected and collapsed into unique sequences using a nearest-neighbor algorithm that merged closely related sequences. V, D and J gene segments were assigned by aligning CDR3 sequences to IMGT reference sequences. For a sequence to be retained, a match of at least six nucleotides to both a V gene segment and a J gene segment was required. A rearrangement counted as productive if the CDR3 had no stop codons and remained in frame with V and J, and every other rearrangement counted as non-productive. CDR3 was defined according to IMGT convention as the region running from the second conserved V-encoded cysteine to the conserved J-encoded phenylalanine. The earlier analysis of 500 to 600 of the donors excluded sequences that lacked an unambiguous match to a single V gene segment. In an earlier analysis of approximately 590 of the donors, a V segment was called functional when productive rearrangements were above 56.7%, and segregating when the standard deviation between donors exceeded 5%. A statistical classification framework was built for diagnosing cytomegalovirus status from the catalog of TCR beta chain sequences. V and J gene assignment, in a later analysis, came from comparing TCR nucleotide sequences with IMGT/GENE-DB human TR gene sequences. Using the TCRdist pipeline, a later analysis assigned CDR3 sequences along with most-parsimonious VDJ recombination scenarios. In a later analysis, every TCR beta chain was defined by the combination of its CDR3 amino acid sequence and its V-gene family, and reads without a unique V-gene family were dropped. As a way to deal with suspected cross-contamination and a sequencing artifact, a later analysis dropped hundreds of nucleotide sequences that were highly shared and had low generation probability. For each public chain, a later analysis derived a clonal expansion index from normalized ranks of inferred template counts within each repertoire. Generation probabilities in a later analysis came from a VDJ recombination model fitted to out-of-frame rearrangements, and those results were checked against IGoR. In a later analysis, hypergeometric tests were used to score TCR-TCR, TCR-HLA and TCR-CMV co-occurrence, with a repertoire-size bias correction applied to TCR pairs. In a later analysis, false discovery rates were estimated by permuting HLA or CMV assignments 20 times. In a later analysis, co-occurring TCRs were grouped using DBSCAN, and TCRdist sequence similarity was added for clustering within HLA-allele-positive subsets. Co-occurrence clustering excluded repertoires with fewer than 30,000 or more than 120,000 public chains, plus five with anomalous nucleotide sharing. In its TCRdb copy, this immuneACCESS table keeps in-frame sequences only and misses some clones. Where compared with another copy, unresolved V genes explain less than half of these, and the others have no known cause. V, J and clone size were drawn from that table, and D and trimming were deduced from the DNA. The sample data list roughly 140,000 clones, and about 80% of these were observed just once. The ten biggest clones cover around 4.1% of the sample.

This clone has a single count. What this receptor recognizes is not known. Base qualities are not recorded, but no much larger clone differs from it by a single base. The cohort was made up of 500 to 800 healthy bone marrow donors. At the time of sampling, every cohort member was nominally healthy, though immune exposures that went unrecorded were likely present. The donor was CMV seropositive and belonged to the group of 250 to 300 seropositive cohort members. A peripheral blood sample was provided by each donor, and peripheral blood mononuclear cells were used for TCR beta sequencing. Genomic DNA extraction from the blood cell samples was performed with the Qiagen DNeasy Blood Extraction Kit. The sequencing input was PBMCs. This TCR came from a man in his forties in good health and CMV-seropositive.

This receptor has the CDR3 CASSLQGSETQYF. Read as DNA, the sequence is TGCGCCAGCAGCTTGCAGGGCTCAGAGACCCAGTACTTC. The chain is assembled from TRBV5-1 and TRBJ2-5; 5 matching bases give a weak D call of TRBD1. V sheds 1 base and J sheds 4 bases, leaving 8 bases between their ends. The CDR3 holds 13 amino acids from the cysteine to the phenylalanine. Of the read, only the CDR3 DNA is kept; its 39 bases are in frame from base 1. In the germline V gene, CDR1 corresponds to SGHRS and CDR2 to YFSETQ.